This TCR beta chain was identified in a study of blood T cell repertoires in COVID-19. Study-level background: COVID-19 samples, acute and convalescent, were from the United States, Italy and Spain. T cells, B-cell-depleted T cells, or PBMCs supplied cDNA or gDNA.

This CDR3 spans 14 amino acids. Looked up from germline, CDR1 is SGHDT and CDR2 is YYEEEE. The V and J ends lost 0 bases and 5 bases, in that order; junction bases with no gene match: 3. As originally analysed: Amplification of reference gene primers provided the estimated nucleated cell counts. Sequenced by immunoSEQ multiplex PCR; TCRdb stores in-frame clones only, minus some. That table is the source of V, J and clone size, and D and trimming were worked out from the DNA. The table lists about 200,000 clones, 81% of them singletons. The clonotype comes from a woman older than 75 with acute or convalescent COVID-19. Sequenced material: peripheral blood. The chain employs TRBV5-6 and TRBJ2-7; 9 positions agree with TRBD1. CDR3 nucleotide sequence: TGTGCCAGCAGCTTGGTGGGACAGGGCAACGAGCAGTACTTC. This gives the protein CASSLVGQGNEQYF.